This T cell receptor (beta chain) was profiled in a study of T cell repertoires in cytomegalovirus infection. Overall study context: Indications of both CMV infection and matching HLA type were provided by public TCR beta signatures. Study results and caveats: Cumulative public TCR beta family frequency identified carriers of CMV plus the relevant HLA. CMV-specific TCR beta clonotypes restricted by HLA-C dominated the ex vivo response.

V shed 4 bases and J 10 bases; nucleotides not matched to a gene: 8. Germline V gene lookup returns CDR1 MNHEY and CDR2 SMNVEV (reference sequence). The CDR3 is made up of 14 amino acids. TCRdb re-called the reads through MiXCR, storing one row per CDR3 protein. The repertoire holds around 100,000 distinct CDR3 sequences, less than 25% seen once, with about 39% in the top ten. This clonotype was counted between two and nine times. Its target is unknown. Source material: CD8+ T cells from PBMCs. The chain uses TRBV27 and TRBJ1-5; TRBD1 matches 9 bases. The receptor was derived from a human donor in good health (CMV status not recorded). Some clones in this sample may be carry-over from other donors' samples. CDR3 sequence: CASSSGTGKNPQHF. The CDR3, as DNA: TGTGCCAGCAGTTCAGGGACAGGGAAGAACCCCCAGCATTTT.